Listed below are T cell receptor beta chains from one sample, sequenced in a study of blood T cell repertoires in COVID-19. Repertoires were generated with immunoSEQ multiplex PCR, while TCRdb's copy carries only in-frame clones and drops some. The table includes under 350,000 clones, 80% to 90% detected once. The sequenced sample consisted of PBMCs or T cells enriched from blood (not recorded which). The receptors shown here come from a woman aged 40 to 49 with acute COVID-19. Each CDR3 is given with its conserved first and last residue. A D gene is named only where the DNA matches it firmly.

D gene	V gene	J gene	CDR3 protein	CDR3 DNA
TRBD1	TRBV28	TRBJ1-4	CASSPAAWDRGWQNEKLFF	TGTGCCAGCAGTCCCGCAGCGTGGGACAGGGGGTGGCAAAATGAAAAACTGTTTTTT
TRBD1	TRBV9	TRBJ1-2	CASRDTGGYGYTF	TGTGCCAGCAGAGATACAGGGGGCTATGGCTACACCTTC
TRBD2	TRBV2	TRBJ2-3	CASIIGLAGGPNLADTQYF	TGTGCCAGCATCATCGGACTAGCGGGAGGGCCGAACCTTGCAGATACGCAGTATTTT
NA	TRBV9	TRBJ1-1	CASSPIASQGAFF	TGTGCCAGCAGCCCCATCGCGAGTCAGGGAGCTTTCTTT
TRBD2	TRBV27	TRBJ2-1	CASSSLTSGRSNEQFF	TGTGCCAGCAGTTCCCTGACTAGCGGGAGGAGCAATGAGCAGTTCTTC
TRBD1	TRBV14	TRBJ1-1	CASRITGGQNTEAFF	TGTGCCAGCAGGATCACAGGGGGTCAGAACACTGAAGCTTTCTTT
TRBD2	TRBV7-2	TRBJ2-3	CASSLVWAGGGPDTQYF	TGTGCCAGCAGCTTAGTGTGGGCGGGAGGGGGGCCCGATACGCAGTATTTT
NA	TRBV28	TRBJ2-7	CASSLLESYEQYF	TGTGCCAGCAGTTTATTAGAAAGTTACGAGCAGTACTTC
NA	TRBV7-2	TRBJ2-1	CASSPRAYNEQFF	TGTGCCAGCAGCCCGAGGGCGTACAATGAGCAGTTCTTC
TRBD2	TRBV19	TRBJ2-3	CASRGTSGRGTDTQYF	TGTGCCAGTAGGGGGACTAGCGGGAGGGGCACAGATACGCAGTATTTT
NA	TRBV3-1/TRBV3-2	TRBJ1-2	CASSQGGSAGGYTF	TGTGCCAGCAGCCAAGGCGGGAGCGCGGGAGGCTACACCTTC
TRBD1	TRBV4-2	TRBJ1-2	CASSQDVEGARLGGYTF	TGTGCCAGCAGCCAAGATGTTGAGGGGGCGAGGCTTGGCGGCTACACCTTC
TRBD1	TRBV5-1	TRBJ1-2	CASSSAGGVGYGYTF	TGCGCCAGCAGCTCCGCAGGGGGCGTGGGTTATGGCTACACCTTC
NA	TRBV28	TRBJ1-3	CASSLSPFAGARNTIYF	TGTGCCAGCAGTTTATCCCCATTTGCAGGCGCCCGAAACACCATATATTTT
TRBD1	TRBV2	TRBJ1-6	CASSGTGRNSPLHF	TGTGCCAGCAGTGGGACAGGCCGAAATTCACCCCTCCACTTT
NA	TRBV19	TRBJ2-7	CASSIGGGKGLVEQYF	TGTGCCAGTAGTATAGGAGGGGGTAAAGGTCTCGTGGAGCAGTACTTC
TRBD1	TRBV11-2	TRBJ2-2	CASSFYPALDREVGELFF	TGTGCCAGCAGCTTTTACCCCGCATTGGACAGGGAAGTCGGGGAGCTGTTTTTT
NA	TRBV6-5	TRBJ1-1	CASTRGSGTEAFF	TGTGCCAGCACTCGGGGTTCAGGCACTGAAGCTTTCTTT
NA	TRBV5-4	TRBJ2-7	CASSSDWVREQYF	TGTGCCAGCAGCTCGGACTGGGTACGCGAGCAGTACTTC
TRBD1	TRBV7-2	TRBJ1-2	CASSTTTGGYGYTF	TGTGCCAGCAGCACCACGACAGGGGGCTATGGCTACACCTTC
TRBD1	TRBV4-1	TRBJ2-2	CASSPSDRAGTGELFF	TGCGCCAGCAGCCCCTCGGACAGGGCAGGCACCGGGGAGCTGTTTTTT
NA	TRBV28	TRBJ2-3	CASSLGGAGARDTQYF	TGTGCCAGCAGCCTGGGGGGGGCGGGAGCTCGGGATACGCAGTATTTT
NA	TRBV7-2	TRBJ1-6	CASSELFFNSPLHF	TGTGCCAGCAGCGAACTGTTTTTTAATTCACCCCTCCACTTT